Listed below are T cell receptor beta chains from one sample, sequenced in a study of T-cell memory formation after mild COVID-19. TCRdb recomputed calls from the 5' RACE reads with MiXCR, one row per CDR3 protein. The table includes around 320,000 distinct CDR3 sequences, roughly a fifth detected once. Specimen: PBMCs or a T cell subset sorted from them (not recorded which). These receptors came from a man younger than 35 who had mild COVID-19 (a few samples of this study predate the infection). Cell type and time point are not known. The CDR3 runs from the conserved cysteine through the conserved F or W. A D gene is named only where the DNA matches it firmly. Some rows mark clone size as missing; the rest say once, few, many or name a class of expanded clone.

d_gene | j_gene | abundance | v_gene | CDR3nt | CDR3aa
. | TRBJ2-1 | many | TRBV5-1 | TGCGCCAGCAGCTCCGGGACACCCACTTACAATGAGCAGTTCTTC | CASSSGTPTYNEQFF
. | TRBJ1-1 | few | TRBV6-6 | TGTGCCAGCAGTTCCCTCGGGACGGCGAACACTGAAGCTTTCTTT | CASSSLGTANTEAFF
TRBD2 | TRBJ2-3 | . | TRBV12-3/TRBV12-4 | TGTGCCAGCACGAGGACTAGCGGTAGCACAGATACGCAGTATTTT | CASTRTSGSTDTQYF
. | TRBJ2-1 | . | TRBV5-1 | TGCGCCAGCAGCTTGGCCCTCGGCAAGCACAATGAGCAGTTCTTC | CASSLALGKHNEQFF
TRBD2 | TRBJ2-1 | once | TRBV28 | TGTGCCAGCAGTTTAGCCAGCGGGGAGGCAAGTGAGCAGTTCTTC | CASSLASGEASEQFF
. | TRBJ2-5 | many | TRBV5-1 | TGCGCCAGCAGCGAACCGACCGGGTCGGAGACCCAGTACTTC | CASSEPTGSETQYF
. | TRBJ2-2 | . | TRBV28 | TGTGCCAGCAGACGTCGTGGGAGAGGGGAGCTGTTTTTT | CASRRRGRGELFF
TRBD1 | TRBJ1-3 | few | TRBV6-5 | TGTGCCAGCAGCCACACAGGGGGCACTGGAAACACCATATATTTT | CASSHTGGTGNTIYF
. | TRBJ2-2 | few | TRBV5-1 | TGCGCCAGCAGCTTGGCCTTTAACGTGAACACCGGGGAGCTGTTTTTT | CASSLAFNVNTGELFF
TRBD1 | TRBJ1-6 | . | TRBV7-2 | TGTGCCAGCAGCTTAAAAGCCGGGACAGGGGACTTCTATAATTCACCCCTCCACTTT | CASSLKAGTGDFYNSPLHF
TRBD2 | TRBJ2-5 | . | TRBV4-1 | TGCGCCAGCAGCCAAGAGAGTAGCGGGGTGTATAAAGTGGAGACCCAGTACTTC | CASSQESSGVYKVETQYF
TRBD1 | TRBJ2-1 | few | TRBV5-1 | TGCGCCAGCAGCCTAAGGACAGGGAACGGGAATGAGCAGTTCTTC | CASSLRTGNGNEQFF
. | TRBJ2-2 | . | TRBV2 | TGTGCCAGCAGTGATCAGGGGTACACCGGGGAGCTGTTTTTT | CASSDQGYTGELFF
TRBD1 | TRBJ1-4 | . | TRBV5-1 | TGCGCCAGCACCATCGGGACAGGGGCTGAAAAACTGTTTTTT | CASTIGTGAEKLFF
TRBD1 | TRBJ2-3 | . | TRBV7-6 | TGTGCCAGCAAGGACAGGGGCGCAGATACGCAGTATTTT | CASKDRGADTQYF
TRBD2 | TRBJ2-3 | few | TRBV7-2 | TGTGCCAGCAGCTTAGGGCTAGCGGAGAAAGATACGCAGTATTTT | CASSLGLAEKDTQYF
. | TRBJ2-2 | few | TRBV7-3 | TGTGCCAGCAGCTCTTCCGGGACCGTCACCGGGGAGCTGTTTTTT | CASSSSGTVTGELFF
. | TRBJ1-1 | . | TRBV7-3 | TGTGCCAGCAGCGCGGGAGATGTGGCTTTCTTT | CASSAGDVAFF
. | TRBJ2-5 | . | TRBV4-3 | TGCGCCAGCAGCCAAGATACTGTACTAGGTGGGGAGACCCAGTACTTC | CASSQDTVLGGETQYF
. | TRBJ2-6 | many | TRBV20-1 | TGCAGTGCTCCTACTAGGTCTGGGGCCAACGTCCTGACTTTC | CSAPTRSGANVLTF
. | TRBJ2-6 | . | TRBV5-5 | TGTGCCAGCAGCCCTAATTTGGGGACGGGTGGGGCCAACGTCCTGACTTTC | CASSPNLGTGGANVLTF
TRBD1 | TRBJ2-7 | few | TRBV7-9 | TGTGCCAGCAGAAGGGACAGGGTGAACGAGCAGTACTTC | CASRRDRVNEQYF
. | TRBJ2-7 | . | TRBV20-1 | TGCAGTGCTAGAGGCCAGGGCTACGAGCAGTACTTC | CSARGQGYEQYF
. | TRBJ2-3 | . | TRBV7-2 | TGTGCCAGCAGCTTAGTGCTGGGTACGCAGTATTTT | CASSLVLGTQYF
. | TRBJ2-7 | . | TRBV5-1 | TGCGCCAGCAGCTTGGTCCGTTCCGGGCAGAGACAGTACTTC | CASSLVRSGQRQYF
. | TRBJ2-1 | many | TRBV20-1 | TGCAGTGCTAGAGGGTGGGGCAATGAGCAGTTCTTC | CSARGWGNEQFF
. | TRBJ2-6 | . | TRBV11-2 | TGTGCCAGCAGCCGACAGGCTACTCCAAGCTCTGGGGCCAACGTCCTGACTTTC | CASSRQATPSSGANVLTF
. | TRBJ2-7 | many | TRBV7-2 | TGTGCCAGCAGCCCCAACAGGGTGCAAGAGCAGTACTTC | CASSPNRVQEQYF
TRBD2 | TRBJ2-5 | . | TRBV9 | TGTGCCAGCAGCGTAGCGCGGGGGTCGTCAGAGACCCAGTACTTC | CASSVARGSSETQYF
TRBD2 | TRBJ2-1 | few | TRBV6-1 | TGTGCCAGCAGCGGACTAGCGGGGGGGCAGGAGCAGTTCTTC | CASSGLAGGQEQFF
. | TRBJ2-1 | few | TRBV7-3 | TGTGCCAGCAGCTTACTGGGGTCTGAGCAGTTCTTC | CASSLLGSEQFF
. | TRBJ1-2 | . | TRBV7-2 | TGTGCCAGCAGCTTAAGCAGGGGAGATGGCTACACCTTC | CASSLSRGDGYTF
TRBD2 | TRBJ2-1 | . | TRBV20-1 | TGCACCATGAGTCCCCCTAGCGGGGGGGCCCCTGAGCAGTTCTTC | CTMSPPSGGAPEQFF
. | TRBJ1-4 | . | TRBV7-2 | TGTGCCAGCAGCCGGGAGGGGAGATCTCGGGAAAAACTGTTTTTT | CASSREGRSREKLFF
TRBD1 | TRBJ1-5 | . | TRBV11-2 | TGTGCCAGCAGCGGCCGGACAGGGTCGAATCAGCCCCAGCATTTT | CASSGRTGSNQPQHF
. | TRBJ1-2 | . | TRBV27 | TGTGCCAGCGGCCACAGGGATGGCTACACCTTC | CASGHRDGYTF
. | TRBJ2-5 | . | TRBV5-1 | TGCGCCAGCAGCTTGAGTGTGAGTCAAGAGACCCAGTACTTC | CASSLSVSQETQYF